This TCR beta chain is drawn from a study of T cell responses to AZD1222 COVID-19 vaccine. Notes on this clone: Its antigen is not known.

General study results and limits: Recipients of AZD1222 seropositive at baseline numbered only 6 or 7. Repertoires were obtained solely post-peak T cell response.

V was clipped by 6 bases and J by 2 bases; unmatched bases: 5. CDR1 ENHRY and CDR2 SYGVKD come from the germline V gene. The CDR3 length is 14 residues. The assay was immunoSEQ multiplex PCR, and TCRdb's table has in-frame clones only and misses some. The table records 95,000 or so clones, roughly 86% of them present only once. Sequencing used peripheral blood, obtained on day 0 of MenACWY control vaccination. This clonotype originated in an adult in good health. The chain links TRBV10-3 to TRBJ2-7; 9 bases fit TRBD1. CDR3 bases: TGTGCCATCAGGGGGGACAGGGCCGCCTACGAGCAGTACTTC. Translating it yields CAIRGDRAAYEQYF.